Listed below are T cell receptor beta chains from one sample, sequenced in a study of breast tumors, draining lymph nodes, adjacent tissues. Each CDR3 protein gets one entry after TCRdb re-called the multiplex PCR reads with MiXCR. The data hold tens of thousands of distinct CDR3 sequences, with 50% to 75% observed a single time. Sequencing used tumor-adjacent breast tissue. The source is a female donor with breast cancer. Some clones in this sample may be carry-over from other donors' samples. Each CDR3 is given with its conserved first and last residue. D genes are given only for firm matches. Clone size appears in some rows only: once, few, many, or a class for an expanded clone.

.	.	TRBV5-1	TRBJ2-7	TGCGCCAGCAGCCCAGGACAGTACGAGCAGTACTTC	CASSPGQYEQYF
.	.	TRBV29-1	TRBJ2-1	TGCAGCGCGACGAAGGGAGGTGAGCAGTTCTTC	CSATKGGEQFF
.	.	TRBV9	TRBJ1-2	TGTGCCAGCAATGTGGAGTCACGGGGCTACACCTTC	CASNVESRGYTF
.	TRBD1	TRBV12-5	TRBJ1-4	TGTGCTAGTGGGACCGGGACAGGGAACGAAAAACTGTTTTTT	CASGTGTGNEKLFF
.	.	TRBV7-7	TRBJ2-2	TGTGCTAGCAGCTTAGATAGCGCGAACACCGGGGAGCTGTTTTTT	CASSLDSANTGELFF
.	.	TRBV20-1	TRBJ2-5	TGCAGTGCTAGCCCCCGGACATCACAAGAGACCCAGTACTTC	CSASPRTSQETQYF
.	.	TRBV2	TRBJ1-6	TGTGCCAGCAGTCCACCCGAAAGGGGGTTACCCCTCCACTTT	CASSPPERGLPLHF
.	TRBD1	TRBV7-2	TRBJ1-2	TGTGCCAGCAGCTATAGGGGGGCGAGGCAGGGGGACTATGGCTACACCTTC	CASSYRGARQGDYGYTF
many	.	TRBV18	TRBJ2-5	TGTGCCAGCTCACCGGAAGAGACCCAGTACTTC	CASSPEETQYF
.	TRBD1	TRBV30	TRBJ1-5	TGTGCCTGGAGTTCCGGGACAGGTAATCAGCCCCAGCATTTT	CAWSSGTGNQPQHF
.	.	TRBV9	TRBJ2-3	TGTGCCAGCAGCTTAGATGGGGTCCCCGATACGCAGTATTTT	CASSLDGVPDTQYF
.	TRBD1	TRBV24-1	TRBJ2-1	TGTGCCGCCGTCCGGGGACAGGGGGCTGAGGAGCAGTTCTTC	CAAVRGQGAEEQFF
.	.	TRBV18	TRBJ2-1	TGTGCCAGTCTCCGTGGAGTTGACAATGAGCAGTTCTTC	CASLRGVDNEQFF
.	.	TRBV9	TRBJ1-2	TGTGCCAGCAGCGTCAGCTCACGCCAGGGAACCAACTATGGCTACACCTTC	CASSVSSRQGTNYGYTF
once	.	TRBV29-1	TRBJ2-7	TGCAGCGTTGAAGGGGCAGCCGAGCAGTACTTC	CSVEGAAEQYF
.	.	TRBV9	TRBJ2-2	TGTGCCAGCAGCGTAGAGGGACTCGCAACCACCGGGGAGCTGTTTTTT	CASSVEGLATTGELFF
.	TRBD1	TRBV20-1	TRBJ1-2	TGCAGTGCTAGAGAAGGACAGGTTAACTATGGCTACACCTTC	CSAREGQVNYGYTF
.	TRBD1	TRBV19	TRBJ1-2	TGTGCCAGTAGGCATCCCGGACAGGATTGGGGCTACACCTTC	CASRHPGQDWGYTF
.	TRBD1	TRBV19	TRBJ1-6	TGTGCCAGCAGACCAGGGGACAGGGATAATCAGCCCCACCACTTT	CASRPGDRDNQPHHF
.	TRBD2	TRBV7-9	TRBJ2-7	TGTGCCAGCAGCTTAGCTGCGGGAGGGCCTTCCGAGCAGTACTTC	CASSLAAGGPSEQYF
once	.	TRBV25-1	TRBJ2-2	TGTGCCAGCAGTGAAGAGACTTCTTACGGGGAGCTGTTTTTT	CASSEETSYGELFF
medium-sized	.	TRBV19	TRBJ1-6	TGTGCCAGTAGTATCCAAGGGACCAGCTGGAATTCACCCCTCCACTTT	CASSIQGTSWNSPLHF
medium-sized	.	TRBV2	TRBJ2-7	TGTGCCAGCAGGGGACCGGGCTCCTACGAGCAGTACTTC	CASRGPGSYEQYF
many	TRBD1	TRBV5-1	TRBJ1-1	TGCGCCAGCAGGAGCGACAGGGTGGAAGGGAACACTGAAGCTTTCTTT	CASRSDRVEGNTEAFF
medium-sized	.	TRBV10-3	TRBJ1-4	TGTGCCATCAGTGAGAAGGGTGGCGAAAAACTGTTTTTT	CAISEKGGEKLFF
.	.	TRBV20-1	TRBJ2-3	TGCAGTGCTAGACCGGGACGGAGCACAGATACGCAGTATTTT	CSARPGRSTDTQYF
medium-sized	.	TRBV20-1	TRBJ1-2	TGCAGTGCCAGATTTAATGGAGGAGGCAGAGATGGCTACACCTTC	CSARFNGGGRDGYTF
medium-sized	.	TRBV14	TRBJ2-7	TGTGCCAGCAGTCTTGTCGGAGTATCGCGGGCCGAGCAGTACTTC	CASSLVGVSRAEQYF
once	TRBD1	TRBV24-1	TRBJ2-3	TGTGCCACCAGTGACTCCCTAGGGGGCGCGACAGATACGCAGTATTTT	CATSDSLGGATDTQYF
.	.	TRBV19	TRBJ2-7	TGTGCCAGTAGGACCCGGGAAAGGAGCTACGAGCAGTACTTC	CASRTRERSYEQYF
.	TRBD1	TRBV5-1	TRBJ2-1	TGCGCCAGCAGCTTGGGACAGGGTATGGATGAGCAGTTCTTC	CASSLGQGMDEQFF
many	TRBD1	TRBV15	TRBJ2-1	TGTGCCACCAGCACAACGGACAGGGGTCGAGTTAACAATGAGCAGTTCTTC	CATSTTDRGRVNNEQFF
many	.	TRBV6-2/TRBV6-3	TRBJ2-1	TGTGCCAGCAGTCACTCGGATAGGAATGAGCAGTTCTTC	CASSHSDRNEQFF
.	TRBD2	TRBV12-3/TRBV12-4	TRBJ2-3	TGTGCCAGCAAACTAGCGGGAGGAGATACGCAGTATTTT	CASKLAGGDTQYF
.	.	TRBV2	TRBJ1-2	TGTGCCAGCAGTGAAGGAGGCTATGGCTACACCTTC	CASSEGGYGYTF
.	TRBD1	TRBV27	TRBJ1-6	TGTGCCAGCAGTTGGGACAGGGTAATGGCACCCCTCCACTTT	CASSWDRVMAPLHF
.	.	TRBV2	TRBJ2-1	TGTGCCAGCAGGGGCCCGGGGAATGAGCAGTTCTTC	CASRGPGNEQFF
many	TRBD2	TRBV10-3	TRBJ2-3	TGTGCCATCAGACCCGGACTAGCGGACACAGATACGCAGTATTTT	CAIRPGLADTDTQYF
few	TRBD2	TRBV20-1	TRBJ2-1	TGCAGTGCGGACGTGTTCGGGAGGAGCTCCTACAATGAGCAGTTCTTC	CSADVFGRSSYNEQFF
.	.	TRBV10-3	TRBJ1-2	TGTGCCATCAGCCTAGACCCAGGACAGAACTATGGCTACACCTTC	CAISLDPGQNYGYTF
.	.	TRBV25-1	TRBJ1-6	TGTGCCAGCAGTAGTGGCCAGACAGATAATTCACCCCTCCACTTT	CASSSGQTDNSPLHF